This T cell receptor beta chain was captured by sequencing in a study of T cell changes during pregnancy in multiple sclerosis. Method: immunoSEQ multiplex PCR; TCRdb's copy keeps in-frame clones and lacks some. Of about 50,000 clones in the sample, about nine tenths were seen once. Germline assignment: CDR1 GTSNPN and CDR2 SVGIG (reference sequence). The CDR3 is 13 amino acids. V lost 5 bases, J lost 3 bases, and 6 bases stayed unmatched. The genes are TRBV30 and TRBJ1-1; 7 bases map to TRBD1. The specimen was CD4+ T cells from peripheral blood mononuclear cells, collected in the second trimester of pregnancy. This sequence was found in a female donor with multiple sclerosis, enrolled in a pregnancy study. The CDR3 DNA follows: TGTGCCTGGGACAGGGTAGGGTACACTGAAGCTTTCTTT. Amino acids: CAWDRVGYTEAFF.